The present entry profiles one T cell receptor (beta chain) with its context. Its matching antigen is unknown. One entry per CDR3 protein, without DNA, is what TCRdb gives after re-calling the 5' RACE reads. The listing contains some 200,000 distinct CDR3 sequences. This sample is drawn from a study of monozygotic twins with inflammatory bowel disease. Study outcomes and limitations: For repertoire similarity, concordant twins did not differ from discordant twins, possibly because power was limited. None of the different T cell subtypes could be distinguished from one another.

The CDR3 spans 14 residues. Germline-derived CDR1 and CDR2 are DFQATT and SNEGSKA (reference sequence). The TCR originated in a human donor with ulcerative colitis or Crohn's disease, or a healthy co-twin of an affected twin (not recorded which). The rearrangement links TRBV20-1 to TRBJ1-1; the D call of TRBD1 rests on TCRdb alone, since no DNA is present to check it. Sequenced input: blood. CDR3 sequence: CSARKGEGATEAFF.